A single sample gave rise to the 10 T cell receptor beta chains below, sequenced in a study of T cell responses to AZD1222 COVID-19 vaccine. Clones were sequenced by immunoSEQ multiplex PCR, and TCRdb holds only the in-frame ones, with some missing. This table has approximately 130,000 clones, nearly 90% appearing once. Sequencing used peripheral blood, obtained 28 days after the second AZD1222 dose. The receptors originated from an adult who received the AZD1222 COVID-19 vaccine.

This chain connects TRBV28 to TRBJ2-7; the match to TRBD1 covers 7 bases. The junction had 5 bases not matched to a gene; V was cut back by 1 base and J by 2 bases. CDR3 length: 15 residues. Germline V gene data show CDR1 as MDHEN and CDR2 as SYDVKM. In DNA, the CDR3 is TGTGCCAGCAGTTTATTGGGACAGCTGACCTACGAGCAGTACTTC. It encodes CASSLLGQLTYEQYF. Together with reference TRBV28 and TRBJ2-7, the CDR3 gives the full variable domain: DVKVTQSSRYLVKRTGEKVFLECVQDMDHENMFWYRQDPGLGLRLIYFSYDVKMKEKGDIPEGYSVSREKKERFSLILESASTNQTSMYLCASSLLGQLTYEQYFGPGTRLTVT.

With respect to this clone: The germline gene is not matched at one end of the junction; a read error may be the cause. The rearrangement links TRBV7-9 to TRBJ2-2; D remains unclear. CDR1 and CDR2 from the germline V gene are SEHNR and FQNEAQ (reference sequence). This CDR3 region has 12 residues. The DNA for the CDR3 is TGTGCCAGCAGCTCGAACATCGGGGAGCTGTTTTTT. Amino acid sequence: CASSSNIGELFF.

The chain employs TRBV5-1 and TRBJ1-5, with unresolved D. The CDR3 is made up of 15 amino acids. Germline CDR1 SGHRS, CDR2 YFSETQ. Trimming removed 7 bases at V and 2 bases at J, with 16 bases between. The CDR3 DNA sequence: TGCGCCAGCGCCCCGACTACTGGGGGCAATCAGCCCCAGCATTTT. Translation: CASAPTTGGNQPQHF.

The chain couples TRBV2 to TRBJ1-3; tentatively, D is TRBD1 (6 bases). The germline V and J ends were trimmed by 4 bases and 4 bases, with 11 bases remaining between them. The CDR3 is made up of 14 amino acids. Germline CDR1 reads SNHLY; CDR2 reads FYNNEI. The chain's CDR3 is CASSVGGFGNTIYF. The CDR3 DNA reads TGTGCCAGCAGTGTGGGGGGCTTCGGAAACACCATATATTTT.

CDR3 region: CASSYREDSYTF. The CDR3 DNA follows: TGTGCCAGCAGTTACAGGGAGGATAGCTACACCTTC. The V and J genes are TRBV5-4 and TRBJ1-2; TRBD1 is a possible D gene (6 bases). Trimming shortened V by 5 bases and J by 9 bases, and 14 bases separated the two germline ends. The germline V gene has CDR1 SGHNT and CDR2 YYREEE (reference sequence). The CDR3 covers 12 residues.

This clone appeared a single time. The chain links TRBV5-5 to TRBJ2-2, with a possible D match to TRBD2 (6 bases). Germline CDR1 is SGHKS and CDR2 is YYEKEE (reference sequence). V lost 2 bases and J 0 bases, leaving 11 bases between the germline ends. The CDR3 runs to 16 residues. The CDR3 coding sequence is TGTGCCAGCAGCTTAAGACTAGGGACGAACACCGGGGAGCTGTTTTTT. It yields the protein CASSLRLGTNTGELFF.

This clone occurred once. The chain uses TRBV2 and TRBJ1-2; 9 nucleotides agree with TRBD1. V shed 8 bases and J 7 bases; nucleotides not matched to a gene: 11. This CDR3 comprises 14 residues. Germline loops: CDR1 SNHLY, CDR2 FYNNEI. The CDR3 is CASGTPGQGSGYTF. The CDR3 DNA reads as TGTGCCAGCGGAACACCGGGACAGGGTTCTGGCTACACCTTC.

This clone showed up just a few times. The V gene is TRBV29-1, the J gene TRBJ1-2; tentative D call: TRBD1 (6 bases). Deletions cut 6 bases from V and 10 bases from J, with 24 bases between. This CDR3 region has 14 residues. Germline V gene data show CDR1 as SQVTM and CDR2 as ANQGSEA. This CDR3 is CSVVSTGSPRPYTF. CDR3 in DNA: TGCAGCGTCGTTTCTACAGGGTCCCCACGTCCCTACACCTTC.

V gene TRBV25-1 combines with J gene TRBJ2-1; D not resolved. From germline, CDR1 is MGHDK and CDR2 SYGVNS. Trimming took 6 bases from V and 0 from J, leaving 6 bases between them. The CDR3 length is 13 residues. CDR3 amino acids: CASRDGSYNEQFF. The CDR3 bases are TGTGCCAGCAGGGATGGCTCCTACAATGAGCAGTTCTTC.

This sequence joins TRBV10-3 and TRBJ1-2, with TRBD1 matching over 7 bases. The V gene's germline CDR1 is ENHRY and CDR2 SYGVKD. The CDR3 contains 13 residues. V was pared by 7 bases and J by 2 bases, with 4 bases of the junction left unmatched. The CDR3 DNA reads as TGTGCCATCACCCTGGACAGGAACTATGGCTACACCTTC. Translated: CAITLDRNYGYTF.